This section outlines one TCR beta chain sequence together with its context. Germline values: CDR1 LNHDA, CDR2 SQIVND (reference sequence). This CDR3 contains 14 residues. Trimming took off 5 bases at V and 2 bases at J, with 10 bases between the two ends. This record comes from a study of control samples from healthy donors and cancer patients. Data came from immunoSEQ multiplex PCR; TCRdb stores just in-frame clones and leaves some out. The sample consists of roughly 370,000 clones, 80% to 95% of them appearing once. Sequencing was done on a sample of PBMCs. The chain combines TRBV19 with TRBJ1-5, with D maybe TRBD1 (5 bases). The TCR was taken from a man aged 35 to 55 with head and neck cancer. The CDR3, as DNA: TGTGCCAGTAGTTGGGGGAGCGGCAATCAGCCCCAGCATTTT. As protein: CASSWGSGNQPQHF.